Detailed here is one T cell receptor beta chain. Authors' data handling: Estimation of nucleated cell counts was performed using reference gene primer amplification. The repertoire was sequenced with immunoSEQ multiplex PCR; TCRdb's copy has only in-frame clones and lacks some. V and J calls and clone size are copied from that table; D and trimming were computed from the DNA. The table includes 30,000 to 45,000 clones, approximately 90% detected once. These data originate in a study of blood T cell repertoires in COVID-19. Across the whole study: Acute and convalescent COVID-19 specimens originated in the United States, Italy and Spain.

Per germline, CDR1 LGHDT and CDR2 YNNKEL (reference sequence). J gave up 7 bases and V 4 bases, and 4 bases lay outside the gene matches. The CDR3 is 16 amino acids. The chain employs TRBV3-1 (or the pseudogene TRBV3-2) and TRBJ2-1, with 16 bases that match TRBD2. The receptor was derived from a human donor in a cohort sampled during active COVID-19. Sequenced material: peripheral blood. The CDR3: CASSRGLAGGPNEQFF. CDR3 nucleotide sequence: TGTGCCAGCAGCCGGGGACTAGCGGGAGGGCCAAATGAGCAGTTCTTC.